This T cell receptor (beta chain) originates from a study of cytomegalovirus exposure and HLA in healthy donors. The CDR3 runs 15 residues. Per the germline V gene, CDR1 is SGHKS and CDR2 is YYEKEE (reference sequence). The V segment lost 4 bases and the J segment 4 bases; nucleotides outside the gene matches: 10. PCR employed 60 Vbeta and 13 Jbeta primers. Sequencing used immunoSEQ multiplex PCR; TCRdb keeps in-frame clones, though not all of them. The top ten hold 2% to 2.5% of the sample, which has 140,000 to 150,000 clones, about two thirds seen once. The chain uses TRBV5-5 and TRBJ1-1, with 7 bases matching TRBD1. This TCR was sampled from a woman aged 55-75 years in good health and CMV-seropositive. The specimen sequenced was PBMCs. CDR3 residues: CASSPHPDRATEAFF. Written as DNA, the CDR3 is TGTGCCAGCAGCCCACATCCCGACAGGGCCACTGAAGCTTTCTTT. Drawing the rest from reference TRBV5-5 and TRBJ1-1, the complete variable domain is DAGVTQSPTHLIKTRGQQVTLRCSPISGHKSVSWYQQVLGQGPQFIFQYYEKEERGRGNFPDRFSARQFPNYSSELNVNALLLGDSALYLCASSPHPDRATEAFFGQGTRLTVV.